The 10 T cell receptor beta chains given below trace back to one sample, sequenced in a study of T cells in Graves' hyperthyroidism and ophthalmopathy. RNA transcripts yielded amplified TCR beta CDR3 regions. Primed by the HTBI set, a first-round RT-PCR was run on the TCR CDR3. TCRdb fed the multiplex PCR reads into MiXCR, producing one record per CDR3 protein. The sample has about 200,000 distinct CDR3 sequences, under 20% seen once. Sequenced: blood. These receptors came from a man aged 45-65 years with Graves' hyperthyroidism.

As to this clonotype: The CDR3 does not end in the conserved phenylalanine or tryptophan, so this is likely a read error. This rearrangement joins TRBV7-9 to TRBJ1-3, with D possibly matching TRBD1 (6 bases). Germline CDR1 SEHNR, CDR2 FQNEAQ (reference sequence). The CDR3 runs to 15 residues. V shed 5 bases and J shed 4 bases, with 15 bases lying between them. The CDR3 region is CASSENREVGNTIYS. The CDR3, as DNA: TGTGCCAGCAGCGAGAACAGGGAAGTCGGAAACACCATATATTCT.

The chain uses TRBV9 and TRBJ2-2; D is ambiguous. Between the trimmed V and J ends, which lost 0 bases and 0 bases, there was a span of 6 bases. CDR3 length equals 15 residues. Germline V lookup: CDR1 SGDLS, CDR2 YYNGEE. The CDR3 sequence: CASSVDGANTGELFF. In DNA form, the CDR3 reads TGTGCCAGCAGCGTAGACGGAGCGAACACCGGGGAGCTGTTTTTT. The full variable domain, in which reference TRBV9 and TRBJ2-2 provide the parts outside the CDR3, is DSGVTQTPKHLITATGQRVTLRCSPRSGDLSVYWYQQSLDQGLQFLIQYYNGEERAKGNILERFSAQQFPDLHSELNLSSLELGDSALYFCASSVDGANTGELFFGEGSRLTVL.

In its sample, this clonotype was seen many times. V and J are TRBV11-3 and TRBJ2-5; 8 bases agree with TRBD2. Losses at the gene ends were 5 bases for V and 5 bases for J; bases not matched to a gene: 10. The CDR3 has 15 residues. The germline CDR1 and CDR2 sequences are SGHNT and YENEEA. The CDR3 DNA reads TGTGCCAGCAGCCTAAGCGGGAGTTTAGGGGAGACCCAGTACTTC. Translated: CASSLSGSLGETQYF. Based on the CDR3 plus reference TRBV11-3 and TRBJ2-5, the full variable domain is EAGVVQSPRYKIIEKKQPVAFWCNPISGHNTLYWYLQNLGQGPELLIRYENEEAVDDSQLPKDRFSAERLKGVDSTLKIQPAELGDSAVYLCASSLSGSLGETQYFGPGTRLLVL.

This clonotype occurred many times. The chain has TRBV5-1 and TRBJ2-1, with 8 positions matching TRBD2. V lost 5 bases and J lost 7; bases outside the gene matches: 14. The CDR3 has 16 amino acids. The germline CDR1 and CDR2 sequences are SGHRS and YFSETQ. DNA of the CDR3: TGCGCCAGCAGGCCAGGACTAGCTCGAGTGGGAAATGAGCAGTTCTTC. Amino acid sequence: CASRPGLARVGNEQFF.

At least ten counts were recorded for this clonotype. V gene TRBV11-1 combines with J gene TRBJ2-7, with TRBD1 matching over 9 bases. In germline, CDR1 is SGHAT, CDR2 FQDESV (reference sequence). The CDR3 covers 15 residues. V gave up 4 bases and J gave up 3 bases; unmatched junction bases: 7. The CDR3: CASSSGTGFLYEQYF. As DNA, the CDR3 is TGTGCCAGCAGCTCCGGGACAGGGTTCCTCTACGAGCAGTACTTC. Supplemented by reference TRBV11-1 and TRBJ2-7, the full variable domain reads EAEVAQSPRYKITEKSQAVAFWCDPISGHATLYWYRQILGQGPELLVQFQDESVVDDSQLPKDRFSAERLKGVDSTLKIQPAELGDSAMYLCASSSGTGFLYEQYFGPGTRLTVT.

The table lists this clonotype with a few counts. The chain is built from TRBV5-1 and TRBJ1-5; D is unresolved. Germline-derived CDR1 and CDR2 are SGHRS and YFSETQ. The germline V and J ends were trimmed by 0 bases and 6 bases, with 7 bases remaining between them. There are 13 residues in the CDR3. The CDR3 region has the DNA TGCGCCAGCAGCTTGGATGTGGGTCAGCCCCAGCATTTT. This codes for CASSLDVGQPQHF.

In its sample, this clonotype was seen many times. The genes are TRBV11-3 and TRBJ2-5; the D is unclear. V dropped 3 bases and J dropped 4 bases, with 12 bases sitting between them. The CDR3 runs to 14 residues. The V gene's germline CDR1 is SGHNT and CDR2 YENEEA. The CDR3 nucleotides read TGTGCCAGCAGCTTCTCGGCGGTTGGAGAGACCCAGTACTTC. This sequence encodes CASSFSAVGETQYF.

This clonotype was recorded at least ten times. This chain uses TRBV5-1 with TRBJ1-1; possible D gene TRBD1, 5 bases. The CDR3 is made up of 15 amino acids. Germline CDR1 and CDR2: SGHRS and YFSETQ. Trimming took off 0 bases at V and 3 bases at J, with 12 bases between the two ends. The DNA of the CDR3 is TGCGCCAGCAGCTTGGTAGGGACGGCAGACACTGAAGCTTTCTTT. This encodes CASSLVGTADTEAFF.

Many counts were recorded for this clonotype. V and J are TRBV3-1 and TRBJ2-1, with D perhaps matching TRBD2 (6 bases). Germline CDR1 and CDR2: LGHDT and YNNKEL (reference sequence). The CDR3 is made up of 15 amino acids. The V end was cut by 5 bases, the J end by 5 bases, with 16 bases between. Here the CDR3 DNA reads TGTGCCAGCAGCGGGCTAGCGATATCGCACAATGAGCAGTTCTTC. Translated: CASSGLAISHNEQFF.

This clonotype was counted ten times or more. The V gene is TRBV18, the J gene TRBJ2-5; D perhaps matches TRBD1 (5 bases). Germline V gives CDR1 KGHSH, CDR2 LQKENI. This CDR3 region has 14 residues. V lost 2 bases and J lost 1, with 8 bases in between. The CDR3 here is CASSPTQGQETQYF. The DNA for the CDR3 is TGTGCCAGCTCACCAACTCAGGGCCAAGAGACCCAGTACTTC.